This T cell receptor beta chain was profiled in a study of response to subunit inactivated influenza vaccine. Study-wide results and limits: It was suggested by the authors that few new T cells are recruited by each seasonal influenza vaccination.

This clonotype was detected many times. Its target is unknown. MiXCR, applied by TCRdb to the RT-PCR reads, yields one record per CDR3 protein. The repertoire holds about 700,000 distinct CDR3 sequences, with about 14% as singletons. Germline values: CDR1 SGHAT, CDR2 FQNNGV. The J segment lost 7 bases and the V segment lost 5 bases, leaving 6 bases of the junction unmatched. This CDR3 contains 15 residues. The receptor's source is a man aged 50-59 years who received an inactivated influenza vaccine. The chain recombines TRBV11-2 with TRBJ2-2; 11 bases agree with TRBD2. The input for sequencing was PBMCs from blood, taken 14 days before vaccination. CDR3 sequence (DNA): TGTGCCAGCAGCCCGGAACTAGCGGGAGTCGGGGAGCTGTTTTTT. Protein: CASSPELAGVGELFF.